This TCR beta chain was observed in a study of T cells after yellow fever vaccination. Across the study: Fractions containing few cells were prepared with SMART-Seq v4 Ultra Low Input. General study points: Booster sampling recovered most clones from primary vaccination (less than 97% CD4, around 88% CD8). Abundant bulk-derived clonotypes could contaminate FACS-sorted repertoires.

Per the germline V gene, CDR1 is LGHNA and CDR2 is YNFKEQ. The CDR3 extends over 18 amino acids. J lost 7 bases, V lost 0 bases, and 10 bases had no gene match. This clonotype was counted many times. Its target is not known. Template-switching 5'RACE yielded the TCR cDNA; a universal primer site and UMIs were added in the process. TCRdb reprocessed the 5' RACE reads via MiXCR and lists one record per CDR3 protein. Here the sample spans around 160,000 distinct CDR3 sequences, approximately 6.7% being singletons. Sample: CD4+ T cells sorted from PBMCs, taken about 5 days after the first yellow fever vaccination. This receptor was taken from a man aged 18 to 29 who received the YFV17D yellow fever vaccine. The J gene is TRBJ2-1, the V gene TRBV4-2; 12 bases are shared with TRBD2. Here the CDR3 reads CASSQDLAGGPGENEQFF. In DNA form, the CDR3 reads TGTGCCAGCAGCCAAGATCTAGCGGGGGGGCCCGGGGAAAATGAGCAGTTCTTC.